The present entry profiles one TCR beta chain with its context. Original analysis: Amplified reference gene primers provided the basis for estimating nucleated cell counts. The table came from immunoSEQ multiplex PCR; TCRdb's copy has only in-frame clones and leaves some out. The DNA was the basis for D and trimming; V, J and clone size are from that table. The data hold some 300,000 clones, with about nine tenths observed a single time. This record comes from a study of blood T cell repertoires in COVID-19. CDR3 length equals 17 residues. This chain connects TRBV21-1 to TRBJ2-7; the table's D call, TRBD1, was not checked against the DNA. TRBV21-1 is a pseudogene locus. This TCR was recovered from a woman under 40 who had recovered from COVID-19. The sequencing input was PBMCs or T cells enriched from blood (not recorded which). CDR3 loop: CASSKVRSLSRAYEQYF. The CDR3 bases are TGTGCCAGCAGCAAAGTAAGATCTCTGTCCAGGGCCTACGAGCAGTACTTC.